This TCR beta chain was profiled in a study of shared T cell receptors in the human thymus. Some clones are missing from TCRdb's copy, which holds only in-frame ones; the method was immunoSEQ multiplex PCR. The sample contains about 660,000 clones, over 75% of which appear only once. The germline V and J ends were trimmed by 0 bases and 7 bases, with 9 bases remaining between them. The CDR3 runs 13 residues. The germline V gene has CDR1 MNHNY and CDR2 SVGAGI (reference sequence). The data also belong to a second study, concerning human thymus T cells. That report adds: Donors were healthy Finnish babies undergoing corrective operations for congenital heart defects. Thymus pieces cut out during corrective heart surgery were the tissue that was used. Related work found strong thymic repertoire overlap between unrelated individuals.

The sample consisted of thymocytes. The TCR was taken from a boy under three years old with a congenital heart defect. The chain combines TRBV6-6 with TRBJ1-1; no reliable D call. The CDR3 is CASSYSIRGEAFF. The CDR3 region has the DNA TGTGCCAGCAGTTACTCGATACGAGGTGAAGCTTTCTTT.